This T cell receptor (beta chain) emerged from a study of circulating and synovial CD4+ cells in juvenile arthritis. Points from the study as a whole: Bulk blood CD4 repertoires were more diverse than these. Compared with bulk blood, circulating pathogenic-like lymphocytes shared substantially more CDR3 sequences with synovial T cells. Deeper sequencing increased measured overlap with synovial clonotypes.

Libraries were prepared by immunoSEQ multiplex PCR; TCRdb keeps only in-frame clonotypes and omits some of them. The sample yields about 32,000 clones, nearly 95% seen once. Regarding this clone: Its cognate antigen is unknown.

The clonotype originates from a human donor with juvenile idiopathic arthritis. The sample consisted of CD4+ T cells from blood.

The CDR3 DNA reads as TGCGCCAGCAGTGACCTTGCGGGGTCCCAAGAGACCCAGTACTTC. This gives the protein CASSDLAGSQETQYF. The chain carries TRBV10-1 and TRBJ2-5; TRBD2 might be the D (6 bases). V lost 3 bases to trimming and J lost 1 base, with 12 bases between them. The CDR3 contains 15 residues. Looked up from germline, CDR1 is WNHNN and CDR2 is SYGVQD (reference sequence).